This T cell receptor (beta chain) came from a study of post-analysis software for immune sequencing data (dated by TCRdb to between 2014 and 2016). Background on the whole study: Relapsing-remitting, secondary progressive and progressive-relapsing multiple sclerosis were recorded as disease courses, and subtype annotation was lacking for some patients. The patient repertoires were set against about 12 previously published healthy control repertoires from donors whose ages ranged from roughly 6 to 27 years. A subset of samples was prepared in parallel using single-end sample barcoding, then pooled and co-amplified after Illumina adapter ligation. The research as a whole found: Normalized Chao1 diversity was significantly lower in multiple sclerosis patients than controls, suggesting substantial peripheral T-cell clonal expansion. Direct clustering with F measure showed strong co-clustering of samples prepared in the same batch, prompting a batch-effect correction. The multiple sclerosis patient group was slightly younger than the control group.

As regards this clonotype: No cognate antigen has been identified for it. Base qualities were left out, and no much larger clone turns up one base away.

The library was made by PCR. Sequencing instrument: Illumina HiSeq 2500. To reduce PCR and sequencing biases, unique molecular identifiers were built into the TCR beta cDNA libraries. Approximately 500,000 cDNA molecules were obtained for every 1 to 10 million input T cells, so each molecule roughly corresponded to one T cell. The patient libraries were prepared and sequenced using the same protocol as the earlier healthy control dataset. Within a given batch, samples were prepared together, multiplexed and sequenced on the same HiSeq lane. Regarding the original processing steps: Raw barcoded reads were processed with MIGEC, discarding single-read molecular identifier groups before consensus assembly and CDR3 extraction. Clonotype tables were post-analysed with VDJtools, normalizing diversity by down-sampling all datasets to the smallest sample size. To correct batch-related cross-sample contamination, repertoire overlap clustering matched CDR3 amino acid sequences but not nucleotide sequences. The public reads were quality trimmed at Q25 with fastp and then assembled into clones with MiXCR by TCRdb, keeping productive beta chains. All rows with the same CDR3 protein become a single entry with the most common DNA and genes. TCRdb's processing, not the authors' own work, is the source of the V and J calls. The sample table contains about 820,000 distinct CDR3 sequences; only one count was recorded for roughly half of them. The ten most abundant clones make up approximately 4.3% of the sample.

To demonstrate the VDJtools post-analysis software, the study profiled TCR beta repertoires from the peripheral blood of around 13 young patients with multiple sclerosis. The multiple sclerosis patients were children and adolescents between about 6 and 15 years of age. Input material: blood. The receptor's source is a girl between 10 and 17 years old with multiple sclerosis.

CDR3 region: CASSQMGLAGWNIQYF. The sequence in DNA is TGTGCCAGCAGCCAAATGGGACTAGCGGGGTGGAACATTCAGTACTTC. The V and J segments used are TRBV4-2 and TRBJ2-4; 13 bases in the junction line up with TRBD2. Compared with germline, V lacks 2 bases and J lacks 7 bases; bases without a gene match: 5. Taken from the germline V gene, the CDR1 and CDR2 loops are LGHNA and YNFKEQ. The CDR3 goes from the cysteine to the phenylalanine over 16 residues. The entry retains the CDR3 DNA only, 48 bases that are in frame from base 1.